The 19 T cell receptor beta chains given below trace back to one sample, sequenced in a study of T cell responses to AZD1222 COVID-19 vaccine. The table came from immunoSEQ multiplex PCR; TCRdb's copy has only in-frame clones and leaves some out. Here the sample spans around 120,000 clones, 92% being singletons. Specimen: peripheral blood, collected on day 0 of AZD1222 vaccination. The receptor set was obtained from an adult in good health.

The chain links TRBV18 to TRBJ1-4; no firm D call. With 1 base removed from V and 4 bases from J, the gap between germline ends came to 4 bases. From germline, CDR1 is KGHSH and CDR2 LQKENI. The CDR3 consists of 13 residues. The CDR3 DNA sequence: TGTGCCAGCTCACCACGGGGTAATGAAAAACTGTTTTTT. Residues: CASSPRGNEKLFF.

The V gene is TRBV15, the J gene TRBJ1-2, with 10 bases fitting TRBD1. This CDR3 is 16 amino acids long. Germline assignment: CDR1 LNHNV and CDR2 YYDKDF (reference sequence). The junction had 9 bases not matched to a gene; V was cut back by 0 bases and J by 8 bases. The CDR3 region has the DNA TGTGCCACCAGCAGAGATTTAGTTCCGGACAGGGGGGGCTACACCTTC. Protein: CATSRDLVPDRGGYTF.

J is TRBJ2-2 and V is TRBV6-1; D unresolved. This CDR3 comprises 15 residues. The V and J ends lost 2 bases and 4 bases respectively, with 11 bases between them. Germline V gene lookup returns CDR1 MNHNS and CDR2 SASEGT. This chain's CDR3 is CASSESVASTGELFF. The DNA of the CDR3 is TGTGCCAGCAGTGAATCGGTTGCCTCCACCGGGGAGCTGTTTTTT.

V is TRBV6-5 and J is TRBJ1-1, with a tentative D call TRBD1 (5 bases). CDR1 and CDR2 from the germline V gene are MNHEY and SVGAGI. This CDR3 region has 14 residues. Trimming stripped 3 bases from V and 4 bases from J, with 12 bases between. The CDR3 loop reads CASSYRGDGTEAFF. CDR3 nucleotides: TGTGCCAGCAGTTATCGGGGGGACGGCACTGAAGCTTTCTTT.

The CDR3 loop is CASSIMGQASSYEQYF. CDR3 nucleotide sequence: TGTGCCAGCAGTATCATGGGACAGGCGAGCTCCTACGAGCAGTACTTC. The chain employs TRBV27 and TRBJ2-7; TRBD1 matches 8 bases. V lost 5 bases, J lost 0 bases, and 9 bases stayed unmatched. This CDR3 is 16 amino acids long. CDR1 is MNHEY and CDR2 is SMNVEV in the germline V gene (reference sequence).

The chain joins TRBV6-1 to TRBJ2-7, with D possibly TRBD2 on 6 matching bases. The CDR3 runs 17 residues. In germline, CDR1 is MNHNS, CDR2 SASEGT. Trimming left V 1 base short and J 4 bases short, with 20 bases between. The CDR3 nucleotides are TGTGCCAGCAGTGAAGAGAGTCTAGCGAGCCTGTTGTACGAGCAGTACTTC. Translation: CASSEESLASLLYEQYF.

This chain uses TRBV14 with TRBJ1-1; no reliable D call. The CDR3 covers 14 residues. The germline gives CDR1 SGHDN, CDR2 FVKESK. The V end lost 2 bases, the J end lost 0 bases, and 7 bases lay between the germline ends. In DNA form, the CDR3 reads TGTGCCAGCAGCCAACGCCGGATGAACACTGAAGCTTTCTTT. Protein: CASSQRRMNTEAFF.

The gene calls are TRBV10-1 and TRBJ2-7; a possible D gene is TRBD2 (6 bases). Germline V lookup: CDR1 WNHNN, CDR2 SYGVQD (reference sequence). The CDR3 has 15 amino acids. Trimming shortened V by 0 bases and J by 2 bases, and 11 bases separated the two germline ends. This CDR3 reads CASSESGGKAYEQYF. Here the CDR3 DNA reads TGCGCCAGCAGTGAGTCTGGAGGGAAGGCCTACGAGCAGTACTTC.

The CDR3 coding sequence is TGTGCCAGCAGCGTCTACAGCCGAACCCACCCATCTAACTATGGCTACACCTTC. This sequence encodes CASSVYSRTHPSNYGYTF. The chain couples TRBV9 to TRBJ1-2; D is uncertain. V lost 2 bases and J 0 bases, leaving 20 bases between the germline ends. CDR1 is SGDLS, CDR2 YYNGEE, per germline. The CDR3 is 18 residues long.

The table lists this clone with a count of one. The chain uses TRBV4-3 and TRBJ2-1; TRBD2 aligns across 13 bases. J lost 8 bases, V lost 4 bases, and 8 bases had no gene match. Germline loops: CDR1 LGHNA, CDR2 YSLEER. This CDR3 is 16 amino acids long. The CDR3 spells CASSPLTSGGGDEQFF. CDR3 coding DNA: TGCGCCAGCAGCCCCTTAACTAGCGGGGGGGGTGATGAGCAGTTCTTC.

The rearrangement uses TRBV19 and TRBJ1-1; a possible D gene is TRBD1 (6 bases). Germline V lookup: CDR1 LNHDA, CDR2 SQIVND (reference sequence). The CDR3 length is 13 residues. V lost 9 bases to trimming and J lost 7 bases, with 18 bases between them. CDR3 in DNA: TGTGCCAGCCTTCTCATGGGGGCCGGTGAAGCTTTCTTT. Translated, it gives CASLLMGAGEAFF.

V is TRBV16 and J is TRBJ1-2, with 7 bases lining up with TRBD1. The V gene's germline CDR1 is KGHSY and CDR2 FQNENV. This CDR3 region has 15 residues. Trimming removed 1 base from V and 4 bases from J; junction bases left unmatched: 6. The CDR3 nucleotides are TGTGCCAGCAGCCAATATTCAGGGACAGCCTATGGCTACACCTTC. The encoded protein is CASSQYSGTAYGYTF.

V gene TRBV6-5 combines with J gene TRBJ1-1; D call uncertain. The CDR3 runs 14 residues. Trimming removed 2 bases from V and 0 bases from J, with 7 bases in between. Germline assignment: CDR1 MNHEY and CDR2 SVGAGI. The CDR3 protein is CASSYGVVNTEAFF. CDR3 sequence (DNA): TGTGCCAGCAGTTACGGGGTGGTGAACACTGAAGCTTTCTTT.

This clone came up once. The chain links TRBV18 to TRBJ1-5; TRBD1 is a possible D gene (6 bases). Germline CDR1 is KGHSH and CDR2 is LQKENI. The V end was cut by 4 bases, the J end by 4 bases, with 8 bases between. CDR3 length: 13 residues. CDR3 protein: CASSRTDNQPQHF. The CDR3 DNA reads as TGTGCCAGCTCACGGACAGATAATCAGCCCCAGCATTTT.

The CDR3 loop is CASSWQDSLGSSTEAFF. The CDR3 DNA reads as TGTGCCAGCAGTTGGCAGGACAGCTTGGGGTCTTCCACTGAAGCTTTCTTT. The chain combines TRBV28 with TRBJ1-1; D possibly corresponds to TRBD1 (6 bases). Germline lookup yields CDR1 MDHEN and CDR2 SYDVKM. The CDR3 is made up of 17 amino acids. Trimming pared 4 bases from V and 4 bases from J, leaving 22 bases between.

The rearrangement links TRBV10-1 to TRBJ1-3, with a weak D call TRBD1 (5 bases). This CDR3 region has 20 residues. V was trimmed by 0 bases and J by 0 bases, leaving 21 bases between them. The germline V gene encodes CDR1 WNHNN and CDR2 SYGVQD (reference sequence). As DNA, the CDR3 is TGCGCCAGCAGTGAGTCGTCGCAGGGCTATCGTTTTTTCTCTGGAAACACCATATATTTT. Its protein is CASSESSQGYRFFSGNTIYF.

In its sample, this clone was seen once. The J gene is TRBJ1-3, the V gene TRBV28; D unclear. Germline CDR1 reads MDHEN; CDR2 reads SYDVKM. V dropped 3 bases and J dropped 4 bases, with 7 bases sitting between them. The CDR3 totals 13 residues. The CDR3 sequence: CASSFFGGNTIYF. The DNA of the CDR3 is TGTGCCAGCAGTTTTTTTGGGGGAAACACCATATATTTT.

This chain connects TRBV4-3 to TRBJ2-7, with D tentatively TRBD1 (6 bases). The V end lost 1 base, the J end lost 6 bases, and 10 bases lay between the germline ends. CDR1 is LGHNA and CDR2 is YSLEER in the germline V gene. This CDR3 is 13 amino acids long. Written as DNA, the CDR3 is TGCGCCAGCAGCCAAGCCAGGGGTCTCGAGCAGTACTTC. Its translation: CASSQARGLEQYF.

The rearrangement joins TRBV7-2 to TRBJ2-1; tentatively, D is TRBD1 or TRBD2 (6 bases each). Germline V gene sequence: CDR1 SGHTA, CDR2 FQGNSA. The CDR3 length is 16 residues. Trimming took off 1 base at V and 8 bases at J, with 18 bases between the two ends. The CDR3 here is CASSLVPGAPSDEQFF. The CDR3 DNA is TGTGCCAGCAGCTTAGTTCCGGGGGCCCCCTCGGATGAGCAGTTCTTC.